The source of this TCR beta chain is a study of blood T cell repertoires in COVID-19. Background on the study: The United States, Italy and Spain provided the acute and convalescent COVID-19 samples. T cells, B-cell-depleted T cells, or PBMCs supplied cDNA or gDNA.

In the original workflow: Scientists estimated how many nucleated cells there were by amplifying reference gene primers. This table comes from immunoSEQ multiplex PCR, and its TCRdb copy is limited to in-frame clones, with some not included. That table furnishes V, J and clone size, whereas the DNA furnished D and trimming. The sample has around 120,000 clones, more than 70% seen once; the top ten hold about 6.3%. Germline V CDR1 and CDR2: KGHSH, LQKENI. CDR3 length equals 17 residues. J lost 3 bases, V lost 0 bases, and 5 bases had no gene match. The rearrangement uses TRBV18 and TRBJ1-4, with TRBD1 identical over 9 bases. This receptor was identified in a man older than 75 with active or convalescent COVID-19. Sequencing was carried out using peripheral blood. The CDR3 bases are TGTGCCAGCTCACCACCGGGACAGGGTTCGGCTAATGAAAAACTGTTTTTT. Its protein product is CASSPPGQGSANEKLFF.